Shown below are 25 T cell receptor beta chains from a single sample sequenced in a study of T cells in Graves' hyperthyroidism and ophthalmopathy. TCR beta CDR3 regions were amplified from RNA transcripts. TCR CDR3 underwent first-round RT-PCR with the HTBI primer set. TCRdb itself ran the multiplex PCR reads through MiXCR, one entry per CDR3 protein. Here the sample spans roughly 170,000 distinct CDR3 sequences, just under 9.5% being singletons. Sequencing input: blood. These TCRs come from a woman aged 18-29 years with Graves' hyperthyroidism that later progressed to Graves' ophthalmopathy.

This clonotype was seen a few times. The chain joins TRBV3-1 to TRBJ1-3; D not certain. Trimming removed 1 base at V and 0 bases at J, with 13 bases between. The germline V gene has CDR1 LGHDT and CDR2 YNNKEL (reference sequence). The CDR3 contains 17 residues. The CDR3 region has the DNA TGTGCCAGCAGCCAAGGTCGCCGGCAGACCTCTGGAAACACCATATATTTT. This encodes CASSQGRRQTSGNTIYF.

V usage is TRBV20-1 and J usage is TRBJ2-3; TRBD2 is a possible D gene (5 bases). Germline V gene data show CDR1 as DFQATT and CDR2 as SNEGSKA (reference sequence). V lost 6 bases and J lost 2, with 15 bases in between. The length of the CDR3 is 14 residues. This CDR3 is CSAGQRHITDTQYF. The CDR3 DNA is TGCAGTGCGGGCCAGCGGCACATCACAGATACGCAGTATTTT.

This clonotype was observed at least ten times. The CDR3 region has the DNA TGCAGTGCCCCCCTAGCGGGAGTGATGGATACGCAGTATTTT. Translation gives CSAPLAGVMDTQYF. This sequence joins TRBV20-1 and TRBJ2-3; 10 bases align to TRBD2. The CDR3 loop spans 14 amino acids. J was trimmed by 6 bases and V by 6 bases; bases with no gene match: 9. From germline, CDR1 is DFQATT and CDR2 SNEGSKA (reference sequence).

This clonotype came up many times. Relative to the germline gene, one junction end is altered; a read error may explain this. The rearrangement joins TRBV12-3 or TRBV12-4 to TRBJ2-2; D is ambiguous. CDR3 length: 13 residues. In nucleotides, the CDR3 is TGTGCCAGCAGTGTCCGAAACATCGGGGAGCTGTTTTTT. Protein: CASSVRNIGELFF.

This clonotype turned up a few times. The rearrangement joins TRBV4-2 to TRBJ2-1; 8 positions agree with TRBD2. The CDR3 sequence is 15 residues long. The V segment lost 4 bases and the J segment 6 bases; nucleotides outside the gene matches: 8. Germline CDR1 LGHNA, CDR2 YNFKEQ. CDR3 sequence reads: CASSLGGGGSNEQFF. The DNA for the CDR3 is TGTGCCAGCAGCCTGGGGGGCGGGGGGAGCAATGAGCAGTTCTTC.

This clonotype was seen repeatedly, ten times or more. The V and J genes are TRBV28 and TRBJ1-2; 7 positions match TRBD1. Losses at the gene ends were 3 bases for V and 4 bases for J; bases not matched to a gene: 11. This CDR3 spans 16 amino acids. The germline V gene has CDR1 MDHEN and CDR2 SYDVKM. The chain's CDR3 is CASSLNRGGLAYGYTF. The DNA for the CDR3 is TGTGCCAGCAGTTTGAATCGAGGGGGCCTGGCCTATGGCTACACCTTC.

This clonotype was counted only a few times. The chain links TRBV6-1 to TRBJ1-1; D gene uncertain. This CDR3 is built from 14 residues. Trimming removed 5 bases from V and 0 bases from J, with 10 bases in between. Germline V gene data show CDR1 as MNHNS and CDR2 as SASEGT. This CDR3 is CASSPRALNTEAFF. Written as DNA, the CDR3 is TGTGCCAGCAGTCCCCGGGCCCTGAACACTGAAGCTTTCTTT.

This clonotype was observed at least ten times. The V gene is TRBV2, the J gene TRBJ2-6; D is uncertain. V was pared by 3 bases and J by 1 base, with 7 bases between. This CDR3 comprises 15 residues. CDR1 and CDR2 (germline): SNHLY, FYNNEI. DNA for the CDR3: TGTGCCAGCAGTGAGGAGAATTCTGGGGCCAACGTCCTGACTTTC. It encodes CASSEENSGANVLTF.

As regards this clonotype: This may arise from a read error, as a much more abundant clone is one base away. The rearrangement links TRBV27 to TRBJ2-1; D unclear. V lost 8 bases and J 0 bases, leaving 5 bases between the germline ends. The CDR3 is 12 residues long. CDR1 is MNHEY and CDR2 is SMNVEV in the germline V gene (reference sequence). The DNA of the CDR3 is TGTGCCAGCTGGGACTCCTACAATGAGCAGTTCTTC. Translated, it gives CASWDSYNEQFF.

This clonotype showed up many times. The chain recombines TRBV7-6 with TRBJ1-5; D is ambiguous. V was cut by 1 base and J by 7 bases, with 8 bases left in between. CDR3 length: 13 residues. The germline gives CDR1 SGHVS, CDR2 FNYEAQ. As DNA, the CDR3 is TGTGCCAGCAGCTTAGGAGGGATCCAGCCCCAGCATTTT. Protein sequence: CASSLGGIQPQHF.

This clonotype was detected ten times or more. This chain joins TRBV9 and TRBJ2-2; the D gene is possibly TRBD2 (5 bases). The CDR3 totals 14 residues. Germline-derived CDR1 and CDR2 are SGDLS and YYNGEE. V was pared by 5 bases and J by 1 base, with 9 bases between. CDR3 sequence: CASRSRGNTGELFF. CDR3 nucleotide sequence: TGTGCCAGCAGGTCTCGGGGGAACACCGGGGAGCTGTTTTTT.

This clonotype appeared many times. The CDR3 is CASSSGLKTGELFF. DNA for the CDR3: TGTGCCAGCAGTTCCGGGCTAAAAACCGGGGAGCTGTTTTTT. The chain links TRBV12-3 or TRBV12-4 to TRBJ2-2; unclear D gene. Trimming removed 4 bases at V and 5 bases at J, with 11 bases between. The CDR3 is 14 residues long.

This clonotype occurred many times. This chain links TRBV15 with TRBJ2-4, with a possible D match to TRBD1 (5 bases). The CDR3 totals 15 residues. CDR1 is LNHNV, CDR2 YYDKDF, per germline (reference sequence). V gave up 0 bases and J gave up 6 bases, with 12 bases separating them. CDR3 in DNA: TGTGCCACCAGCAGAGATTTCCAGGGTGGAAACATTCAGTACTTC. Translation: CATSRDFQGGNIQYF.

This CDR3 reads CASRGLLLYSNQPQHF. CDR3 nucleotides: TGTGCCAGTAGGGGTCTATTGCTATATAGCAATCAGCCCCAGCATTTT. The chain recombines TRBV19 with TRBJ1-5; D unresolved. Germline values: CDR1 LNHDA, CDR2 SQIVND (reference sequence). There are 16 residues in the CDR3. Trimming shortened V by 6 bases and J by 0 bases, and 15 bases separated the two germline ends. The entire variable domain, with the rest obtained from reference TRBV19 and TRBJ1-5, is as follows: DGGITQSPKYLFRKEGQNVTLSCEQNLNHDAMYWYRQDPGQGLRLIYYSQIVNDFQKGDIAEGYSVSREKKESFPLTVTSAQKNPTAFYLCASRGLLLYSNQPQHFGDGTRLSIL.

This clonotype was counted at least ten times. V usage is TRBV7-2 and J usage is TRBJ2-1; D unresolved. Germline CDR1 SGHTA, CDR2 FQGNSA. The CDR3 extends over 14 amino acids. V lost 5 bases and J lost 0, with 8 bases in between. The CDR3 loop is CASSNRASYNEQFF. In DNA, the CDR3 is TGTGCCAGCAGCAACCGGGCCTCCTACAATGAGCAGTTCTTC.

Many counts were recorded for this clonotype. This chain joins TRBV6-1 and TRBJ1-3, with D possibly matching TRBD1 (5 bases). The CDR3 extends over 16 amino acids. In germline, CDR1 is MNHNS, CDR2 SASEGT. Trimming removed 4 bases at V and 0 bases at J, with 13 bases between. The DNA for the CDR3 is TGTGCCAGCAGTGGGCCACCCGGGGCCTCTGGAAACACCATATATTTT. Protein: CASSGPPGASGNTIYF.

This clonotype was detected only a few times. The CDR3 DNA sequence: TGTGCCAGTACCCCGAGACTAGCGGGAGTACACTCCTACAATGAGCAGTTCTTC. It translates to CASTPRLAGVHSYNEQFF. The rearrangement uses TRBV19 and TRBJ2-1; 12 nucleotides agree with TRBD2. The CDR3 sequence is 18 residues long. Germline V gene data show CDR1 as LNHDA and CDR2 as SQIVND (reference sequence). V was pared by 7 bases and J by 0 bases, with 10 bases of the junction left unmatched.

At least ten counts were recorded for this clonotype. The rearrangement links TRBV13 to TRBJ1-4; D ambiguous. V was clipped by 4 bases and J by 8 bases, with 14 bases between them. CDR1 and CDR2 (germline): PRHDT, FYEKMQ (reference sequence). This CDR3 is built from 14 residues. The DNA for the CDR3 is TGTGCCAGCAGCTCCCGAGGAGTTCAGGAAAAACTGTTTTTT. Translated: CASSSRGVQEKLFF.

This clonotype was detected many times. The chain is built from TRBV12-3 or TRBV12-4 and TRBJ1-5; TRBD1 agrees at 9 bases. The CDR3 runs 14 residues. V shed 5 bases and J 6 bases; nucleotides not matched to a gene: 5. CDR3 sequence reads: CASSPQGAPQPQHF. CDR3 nucleotide sequence: TGTGCCAGCAGTCCACAGGGGGCGCCTCAGCCCCAGCATTTT.

This clonotype has at least ten counts. The V call is TRBV11-1, the J call TRBJ1-1; no clear D. Looked up from germline, CDR1 is SGHAT and CDR2 is FQDESV (reference sequence). V lost 1 base to trimming and J lost 5 bases, with 20 bases between them. The CDR3 has 17 residues. CDR3 sequence: CASSLGGLLRRRTEAFF. The CDR3, as DNA: TGTGCCAGCAGCTTAGGAGGACTCCTCCGACGGCGAACTGAAGCTTTCTTT.

This clonotype was counted ten times or more. The CDR3 loop reads CASSLSGATSSYEQYF. CDR3 bases: TGTGCCAGCAGTTTATCGGGTGCAACTAGCTCCTACGAGCAGTACTTC. V usage is TRBV27 and J usage is TRBJ2-7; tentative D call: TRBD2 (5 bases). Germline loops: CDR1 MNHEY, CDR2 SMNVEV (reference sequence). The V end was cut by 0 bases, the J end by 0 bases, with 12 bases between. The CDR3 length is 16 residues.

This clonotype was detected ten times or more. The chain combines TRBV12-3 or TRBV12-4 with TRBJ1-5; no definite D call. The CDR3 has 13 residues. V lost 5 bases and J 3 bases, leaving 8 bases between the germline ends. CDR3 sequence (DNA): TGTGCCAGCAGTCTCGGCCTCAATCAGCCCCAGCATTTT. As protein: CASSLGLNQPQHF.

This clonotype occurred many times. The rearrangement joins TRBV2 to TRBJ2-3; 8 bases are a match to TRBD2. V was clipped by 6 bases and J by 10 bases; unmatched bases: 3. Germline V gives CDR1 SNHLY, CDR2 FYNNEI. This CDR3 has 11 amino acids. The CDR3 sequence is CASSSGLAQYF. Here the CDR3 DNA reads TGTGCCAGCAGCTCGGGACTAGCGCAGTATTTT.

This sequence joins TRBV30 and TRBJ1-2, with D perhaps TRBD1 (5 bases). Trimming removed 3 bases at V and 8 bases at J, with 22 bases between. The CDR3 is 15 residues long. CDR1 is GTSNPN, CDR2 SVGIG, per germline (reference sequence). Here the CDR3 reads CAWRHSWWGLRGYTF. For the CDR3, the DNA is TGTGCCTGGAGGCATAGTTGGTGGGGGTTACGAGGCTACACCTTC.

This clonotype has ten or more counts. The chain employs TRBV30 and TRBJ1-5, with 7 bases identical to TRBD1. The CDR3 has 14 amino acids. The junction had 5 bases not matched to a gene; V was cut back by 0 bases and J by 6 bases. CDR1 is GTSNPN and CDR2 is SVGIG in the germline V gene (reference sequence). The CDR3 sequence is CAWSVQQGSQPQHF. As DNA, the CDR3 is TGTGCCTGGAGTGTACAACAGGGGAGTCAGCCCCAGCATTTT.